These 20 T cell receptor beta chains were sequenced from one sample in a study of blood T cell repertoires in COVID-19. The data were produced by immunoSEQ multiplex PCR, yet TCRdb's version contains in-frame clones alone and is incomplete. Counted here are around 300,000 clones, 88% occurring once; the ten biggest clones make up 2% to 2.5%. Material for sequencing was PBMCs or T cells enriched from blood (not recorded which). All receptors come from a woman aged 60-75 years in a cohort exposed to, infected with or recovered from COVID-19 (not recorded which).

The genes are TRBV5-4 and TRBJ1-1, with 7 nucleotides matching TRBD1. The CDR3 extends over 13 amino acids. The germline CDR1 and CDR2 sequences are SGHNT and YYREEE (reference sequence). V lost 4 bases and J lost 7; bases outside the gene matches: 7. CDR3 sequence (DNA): TGTGCCAGCAGCGACAGGGAACCCCGTGAAGCTTTCTTT. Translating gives CASSDREPREAFF.

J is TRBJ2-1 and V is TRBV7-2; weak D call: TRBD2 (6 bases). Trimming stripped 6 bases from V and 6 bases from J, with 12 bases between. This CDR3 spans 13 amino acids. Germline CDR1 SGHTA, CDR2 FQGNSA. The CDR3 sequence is CASRRDGGNEQFF. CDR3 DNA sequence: TGTGCCAGCAGGCGGGACGGAGGCAATGAGCAGTTCTTC.

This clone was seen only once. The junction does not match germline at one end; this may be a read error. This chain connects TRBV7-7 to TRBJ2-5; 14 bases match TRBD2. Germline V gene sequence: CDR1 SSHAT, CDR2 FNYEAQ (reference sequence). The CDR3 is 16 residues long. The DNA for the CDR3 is TGTGCTAGCAGCTTTGGACTAGCGGGAGGTCGGGAGACCCAGTACTTC. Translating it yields CASSFGLAGGRETQYF.

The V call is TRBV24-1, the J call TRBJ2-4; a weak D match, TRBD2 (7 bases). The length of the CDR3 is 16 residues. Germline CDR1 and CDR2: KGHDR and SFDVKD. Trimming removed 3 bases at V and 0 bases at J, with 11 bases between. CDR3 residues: CATSDGGGLAKNIQYF. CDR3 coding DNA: TGTGCCACCAGTGATGGCGGGGGCCTAGCCAAAAACATTCAGTACTTC.

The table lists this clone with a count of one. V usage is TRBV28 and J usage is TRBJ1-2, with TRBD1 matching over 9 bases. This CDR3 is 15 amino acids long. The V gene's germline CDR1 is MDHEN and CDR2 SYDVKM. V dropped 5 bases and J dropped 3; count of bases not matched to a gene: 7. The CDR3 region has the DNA TGTGCCAGCAGTCGTACAGGGGGCGAGTACTATGGCTACACCTTC. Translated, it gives CASSRTGGEYYGYTF.

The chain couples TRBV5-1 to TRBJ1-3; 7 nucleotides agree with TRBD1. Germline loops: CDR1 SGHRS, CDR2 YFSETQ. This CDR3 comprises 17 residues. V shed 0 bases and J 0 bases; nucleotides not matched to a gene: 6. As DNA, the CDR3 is TGCGCCAGCAGCTTGGGACAGGGACTAGGCTCTGGAAACACCATATATTTT. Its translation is CASSLGQGLGSGNTIYF.

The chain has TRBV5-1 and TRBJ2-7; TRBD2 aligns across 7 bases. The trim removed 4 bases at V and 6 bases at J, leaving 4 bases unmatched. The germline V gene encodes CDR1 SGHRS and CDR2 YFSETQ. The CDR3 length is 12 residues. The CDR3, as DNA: TGCGCCAGCAGCACGACTAGCTCCGAGCAGTACTTC. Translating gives CASSTTSSEQYF.

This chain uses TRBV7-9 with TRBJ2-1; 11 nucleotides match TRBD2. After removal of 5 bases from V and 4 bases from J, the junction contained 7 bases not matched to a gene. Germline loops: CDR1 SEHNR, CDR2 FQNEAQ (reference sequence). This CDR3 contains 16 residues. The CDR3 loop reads CASSPRTSGPYNEQFF. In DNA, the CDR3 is TGTGCCAGCAGCCCGAGGACTAGCGGGCCGTACAATGAGCAGTTCTTC.

CDR3: CATSEAGTSGGEQFF. Written as DNA, the CDR3 is TGTGCCACCAGTGAAGCCGGGACTAGCGGGGGAGAGCAGTTCTTC. This chain connects TRBV24-1 to TRBJ2-1, with 14 bases matching TRBD2. V shed 4 bases and J 10 bases; nucleotides not matched to a gene: 5. Per the germline V gene, CDR1 is KGHDR and CDR2 is SFDVKD. CDR3 length: 15 amino acids.

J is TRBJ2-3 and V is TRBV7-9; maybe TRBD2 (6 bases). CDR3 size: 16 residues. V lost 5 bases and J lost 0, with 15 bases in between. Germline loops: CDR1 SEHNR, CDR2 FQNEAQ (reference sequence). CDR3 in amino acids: CASSILGRTSTDTQYF. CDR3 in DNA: TGTGCCAGCAGCATCCTAGGGAGGACTAGCACAGATACGCAGTATTTT. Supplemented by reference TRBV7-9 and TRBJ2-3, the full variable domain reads DTGVSQNPRHKITKRGQNVTFRCDPISEHNRLYWYRQTLGQGPEFLTYFQNEAQLEKSRLLSDRFSAERPKGSFSTLEIQRTEQGDSAMYLCASSILGRTSTDTQYFGPGTRLTVL.

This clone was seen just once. CDR3: CASRLDRSNTEAFF. In DNA, the CDR3 is TGTGCCAGCAGACTCGACAGGTCAAACACTGAAGCTTTCTTT. This chain joins TRBV13 and TRBJ1-1; tentative D call: TRBD1 (6 bases). Trimming removed 6 bases from V and 2 bases from J, with 13 bases in between. In germline, CDR1 is PRHDT, CDR2 FYEKMQ (reference sequence). The CDR3 consists of 14 residues.

CDR3 amino acids: CASPRTGATINPGANVLTF. The CDR3 region has the DNA TGTGCCAGCCCAAGGACAGGGGCCACGATTAATCCTGGGGCCAACGTCCTGACTTTC. The rearrangement links TRBV11-2 to TRBJ2-6; 9 bases are a match to TRBD1. Germline CDR1 SGHAT, CDR2 FQNNGV. The CDR3 has 19 amino acids. The junction had 16 bases not matched to a gene; V was cut back by 8 bases and J by 2 bases.

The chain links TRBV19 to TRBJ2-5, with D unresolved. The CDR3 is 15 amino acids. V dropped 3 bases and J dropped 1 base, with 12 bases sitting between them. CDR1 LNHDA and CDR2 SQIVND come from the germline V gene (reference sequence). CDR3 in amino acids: CASSMRWRIQETQYF. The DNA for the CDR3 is TGTGCCAGTAGTATGAGGTGGCGAATCCAAGAGACCCAGTACTTC.

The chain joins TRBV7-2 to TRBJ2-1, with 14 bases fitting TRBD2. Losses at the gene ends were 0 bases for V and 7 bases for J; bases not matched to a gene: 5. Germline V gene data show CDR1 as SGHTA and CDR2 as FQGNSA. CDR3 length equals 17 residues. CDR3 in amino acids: CASSLAGTSGSLNEQFF. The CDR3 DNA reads TGTGCCAGCAGCTTAGCGGGGACTAGCGGGAGCCTTAATGAGCAGTTCTTC.

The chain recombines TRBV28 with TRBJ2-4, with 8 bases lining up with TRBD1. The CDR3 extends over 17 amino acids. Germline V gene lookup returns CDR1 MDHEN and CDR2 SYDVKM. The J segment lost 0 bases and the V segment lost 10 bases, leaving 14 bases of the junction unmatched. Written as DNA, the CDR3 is TGTGCCACCCGGGACAGGCGAGAACGACTAGCCAAAAACATTCAGTACTTC. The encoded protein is CATRDRRERLAKNIQYF.

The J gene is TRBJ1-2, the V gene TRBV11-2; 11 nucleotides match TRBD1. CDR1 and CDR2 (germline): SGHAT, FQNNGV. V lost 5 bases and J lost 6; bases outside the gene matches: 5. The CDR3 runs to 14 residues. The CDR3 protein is CASSVGQGADGYTF. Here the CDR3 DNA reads TGTGCCAGCAGCGTCGGACAGGGGGCAGATGGCTACACCTTC.

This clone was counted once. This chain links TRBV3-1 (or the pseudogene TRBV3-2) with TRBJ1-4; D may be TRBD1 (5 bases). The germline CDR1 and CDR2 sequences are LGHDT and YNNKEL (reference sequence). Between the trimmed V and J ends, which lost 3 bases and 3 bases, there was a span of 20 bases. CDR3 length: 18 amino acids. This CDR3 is CASSHHQRGGRSNEKLFF. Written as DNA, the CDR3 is TGTGCCAGCAGCCATCACCAAAGGGGAGGGAGGTCTAATGAAAAACTGTTTTTT.

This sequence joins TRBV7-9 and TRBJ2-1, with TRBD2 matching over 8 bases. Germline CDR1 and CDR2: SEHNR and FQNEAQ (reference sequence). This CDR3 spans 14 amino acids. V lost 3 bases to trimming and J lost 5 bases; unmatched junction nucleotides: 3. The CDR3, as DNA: TGTGCCAGCAGCTTGACTAGCGAGCACAATGAGCAGTTCTTC. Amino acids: CASSLTSEHNEQFF.

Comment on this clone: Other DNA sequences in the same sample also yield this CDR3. The CDR3 loop is CASSLGGRTGELFF. The CDR3 region has the DNA TGTGCCAGCAGCTTAGGGGGCCGGACCGGGGAGCTGTTTTTT. The genes are TRBV7-6 and TRBJ2-2; the D gene is possibly TRBD1 (5 bases). CDR3 length: 14 amino acids. The V end was cut by 1 base, the J end by 5 bases, with 8 bases between. Germline V gives CDR1 SGHVS, CDR2 FNYEAQ. Filled out from reference TRBV7-6 and TRBJ2-2, the complete variable domain reads GAGVSQSPRYKVTKRGQDVALRCDPISGHVSLYWYRQALGQGPEFLTYFNYEAQQDKSGLPNDRFSAERPEGSISTLTIQRTEQRDSAMYRCASSLGGRTGELFFGEGSRLTVL.

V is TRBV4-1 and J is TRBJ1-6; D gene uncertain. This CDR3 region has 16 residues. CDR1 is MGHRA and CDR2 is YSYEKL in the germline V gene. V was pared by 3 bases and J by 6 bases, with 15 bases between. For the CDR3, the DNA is TGCGCCAGCAGCCACTATACGTCAGGACTTAATTCACCCCTCCACTTT. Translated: CASSHYTSGLNSPLHF.